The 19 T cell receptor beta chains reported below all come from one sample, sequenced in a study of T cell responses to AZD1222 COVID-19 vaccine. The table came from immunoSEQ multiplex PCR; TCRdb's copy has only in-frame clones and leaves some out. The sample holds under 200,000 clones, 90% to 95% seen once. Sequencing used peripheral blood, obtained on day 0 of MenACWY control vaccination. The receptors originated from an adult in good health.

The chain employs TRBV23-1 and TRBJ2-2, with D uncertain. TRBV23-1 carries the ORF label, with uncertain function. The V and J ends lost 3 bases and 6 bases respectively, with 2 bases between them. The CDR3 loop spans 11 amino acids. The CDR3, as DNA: TGCGCCAGCAGTCATCCCGGGGAGCTGTTTTTT. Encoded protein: CASSHPGELFF.

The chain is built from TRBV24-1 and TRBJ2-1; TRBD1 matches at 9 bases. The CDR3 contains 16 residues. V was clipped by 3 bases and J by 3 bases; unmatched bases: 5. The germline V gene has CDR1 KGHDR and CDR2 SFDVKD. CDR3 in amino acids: CATSDRGQGLYNEQFF. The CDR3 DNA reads TGTGCCACCAGTGATCGGGGACAGGGACTCTACAATGAGCAGTTCTTC.

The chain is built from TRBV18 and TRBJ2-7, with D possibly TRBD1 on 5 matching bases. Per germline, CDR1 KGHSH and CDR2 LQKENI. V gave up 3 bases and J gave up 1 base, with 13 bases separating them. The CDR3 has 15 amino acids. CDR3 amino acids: CASSPTAGLSYEQYF. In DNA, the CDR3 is TGTGCCAGCTCACCCACTGCAGGGTTATCCTACGAGCAGTACTTC. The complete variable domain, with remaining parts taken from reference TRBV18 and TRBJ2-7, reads NAGVMQNPRHLVRRRGQEARLRCSPMKGHSHVYWYRQLPEEGLKFMVYLQKENIIDESGMPKERFSAEFPKEGPSILRIQQVVRGDSAAYFCASSPTAGLSYEQYFGPGTRLTVT.

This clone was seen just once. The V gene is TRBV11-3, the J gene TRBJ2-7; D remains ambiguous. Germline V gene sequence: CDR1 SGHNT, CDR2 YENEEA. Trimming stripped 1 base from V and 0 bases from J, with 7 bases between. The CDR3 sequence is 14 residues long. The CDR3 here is CASSLAPSSYEQYF. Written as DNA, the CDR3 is TGTGCCAGCAGCTTAGCCCCGAGCTCCTACGAGCAGTACTTC.

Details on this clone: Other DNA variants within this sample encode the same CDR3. The CDR3 nucleotides read TGCGCCAGCAGCCGACAGGGAGACTATGGCTACACCTTC. Translating gives CASSRQGDYGYTF. The chain recombines TRBV5-1 with TRBJ1-2; 7 bases fit TRBD1. Germline V CDR1 and CDR2: SGHRS, YFSETQ. V lost 4 bases to trimming and J lost 3 bases; unmatched junction nucleotides: 3. This CDR3 comprises 13 residues.

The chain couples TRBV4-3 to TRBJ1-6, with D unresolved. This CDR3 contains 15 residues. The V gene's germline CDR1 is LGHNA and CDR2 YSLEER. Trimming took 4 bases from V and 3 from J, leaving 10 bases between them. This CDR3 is CASSLTSGYNSPLHF. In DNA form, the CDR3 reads TGCGCCAGCAGCCTCACCTCGGGCTATAATTCACCCCTCCACTTT.

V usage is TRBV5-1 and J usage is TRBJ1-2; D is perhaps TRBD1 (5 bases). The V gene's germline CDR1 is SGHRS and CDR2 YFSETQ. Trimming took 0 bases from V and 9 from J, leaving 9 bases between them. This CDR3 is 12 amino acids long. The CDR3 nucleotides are TGCGCCAGCAGCTTGGGAGGGGCGAGCTACACCTTC. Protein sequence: CASSLGGASYTF.

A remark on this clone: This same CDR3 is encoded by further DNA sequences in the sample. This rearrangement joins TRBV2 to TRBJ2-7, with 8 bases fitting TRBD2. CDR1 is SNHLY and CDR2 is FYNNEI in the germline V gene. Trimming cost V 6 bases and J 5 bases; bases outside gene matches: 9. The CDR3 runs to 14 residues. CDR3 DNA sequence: TGTGCCAGCAGGGGGGGCGGGGGGAGAGACGAGCAGTACTTC. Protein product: CASRGGGGRDEQYF.

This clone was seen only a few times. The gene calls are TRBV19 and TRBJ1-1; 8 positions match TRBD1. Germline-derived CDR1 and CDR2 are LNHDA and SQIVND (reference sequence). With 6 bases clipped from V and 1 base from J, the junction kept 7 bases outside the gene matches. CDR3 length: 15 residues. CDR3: CASRVLDRANTEAFF. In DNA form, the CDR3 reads TGTGCCAGTAGGGTGCTGGACAGGGCGAACACTGAAGCTTTCTTT.

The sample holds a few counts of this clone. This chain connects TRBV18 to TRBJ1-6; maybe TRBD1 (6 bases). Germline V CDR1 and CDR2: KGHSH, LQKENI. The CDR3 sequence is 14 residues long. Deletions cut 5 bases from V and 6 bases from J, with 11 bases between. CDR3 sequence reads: CASSFGQLNSPLHF. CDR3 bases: TGTGCCAGCTCATTCGGACAGCTTAATTCACCCCTCCACTTT. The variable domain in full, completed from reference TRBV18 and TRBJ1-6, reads NAGVMQNPRHLVRRRGQEARLRCSPMKGHSHVYWYRQLPEEGLKFMVYLQKENIIDESGMPKERFSAEFPKEGPSILRIQQVVRGDSAAYFCASSFGQLNSPLHFGNGTRLTVT.

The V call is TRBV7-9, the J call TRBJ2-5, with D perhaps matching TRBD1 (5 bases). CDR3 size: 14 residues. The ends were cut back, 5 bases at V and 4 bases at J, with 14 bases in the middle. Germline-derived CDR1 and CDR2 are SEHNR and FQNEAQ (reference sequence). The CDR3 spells CASSQAGSGETQYF. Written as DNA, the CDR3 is TGTGCCAGCAGCCAAGCAGGGTCGGGAGAGACCCAGTACTTC.

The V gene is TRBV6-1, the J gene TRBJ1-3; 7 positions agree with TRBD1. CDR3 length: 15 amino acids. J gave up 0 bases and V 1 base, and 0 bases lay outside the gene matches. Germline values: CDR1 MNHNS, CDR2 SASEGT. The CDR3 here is CASSEGDSSGNTIYF. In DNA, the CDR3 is TGTGCCAGCAGTGAAGGGGACAGCTCTGGAAACACCATATATTTT.

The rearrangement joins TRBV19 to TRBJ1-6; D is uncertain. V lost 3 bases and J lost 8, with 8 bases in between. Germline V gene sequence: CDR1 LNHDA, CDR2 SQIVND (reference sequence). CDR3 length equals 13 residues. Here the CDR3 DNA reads TGTGCCAGTAGTATCATAAGTGATTCACCCCTCCACTTT. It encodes CASSIISDSPLHF.

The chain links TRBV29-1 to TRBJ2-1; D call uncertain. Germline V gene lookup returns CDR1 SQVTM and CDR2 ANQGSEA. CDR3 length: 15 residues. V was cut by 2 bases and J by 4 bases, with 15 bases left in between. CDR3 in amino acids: CSVERLADPYNEQFF. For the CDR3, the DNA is TGCAGCGTTGAACGTTTAGCCGACCCGTACAATGAGCAGTTCTTC.

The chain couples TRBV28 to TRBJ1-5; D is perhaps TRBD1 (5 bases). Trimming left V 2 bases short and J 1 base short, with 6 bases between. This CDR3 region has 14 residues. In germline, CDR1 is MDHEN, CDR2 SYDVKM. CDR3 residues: CASSLRDSNQPQHF. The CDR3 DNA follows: TGTGCCAGCAGTTTACGGGACAGCAATCAGCCCCAGCATTTT.

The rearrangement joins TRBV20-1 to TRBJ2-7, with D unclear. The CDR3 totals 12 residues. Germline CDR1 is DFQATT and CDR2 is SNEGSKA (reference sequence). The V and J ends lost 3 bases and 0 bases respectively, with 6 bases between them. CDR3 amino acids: CSASPSSYEQYF. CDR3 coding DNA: TGCAGTGCTAGTCCCAGCTCCTACGAGCAGTACTTC.

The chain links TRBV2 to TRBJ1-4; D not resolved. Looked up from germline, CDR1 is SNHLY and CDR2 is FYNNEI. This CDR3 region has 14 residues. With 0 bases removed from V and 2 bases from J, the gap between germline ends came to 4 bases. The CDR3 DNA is TGTGCCAGCAGTGAAGCGGGCACTAATGAAAAACTGTTTTTT. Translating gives CASSEAGTNEKLFF.

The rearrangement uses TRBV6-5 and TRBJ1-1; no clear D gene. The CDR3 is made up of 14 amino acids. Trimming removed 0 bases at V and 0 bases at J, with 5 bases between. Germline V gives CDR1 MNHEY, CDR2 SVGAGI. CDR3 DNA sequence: TGTGCCAGCAGTTACTCCCAGATGAACACTGAAGCTTTCTTT. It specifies CASSYSQMNTEAFF.

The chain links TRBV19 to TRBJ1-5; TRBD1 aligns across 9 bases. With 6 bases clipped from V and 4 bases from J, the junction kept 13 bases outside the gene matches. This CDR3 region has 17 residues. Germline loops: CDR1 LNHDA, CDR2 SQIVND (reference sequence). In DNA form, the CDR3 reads TGTGCCAGTAGCCAATATAGGGGGACAGGGCCTAATCAGCCCCAGCATTTT. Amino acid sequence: CASSQYRGTGPNQPQHF.